This TCR beta chain was obtained from a study of cytomegalovirus exposure and HLA in healthy donors. J gave up 3 bases and V 1 base, and 15 bases lay outside the gene matches. The germline gives CDR1 LNHNV, CDR2 YYDKDF (reference sequence). This CDR3 contains 19 residues. The study ran its PCR with 60 Vbeta and 13 Jbeta primers. The method was immunoSEQ multiplex PCR; TCRdb's version includes in-frame clones alone and lacks a portion of them. The table shows 150,000 to 200,000 clones, with about 85% occurring only once. What was sequenced was PBMCs. The clonotype was recovered from a man in his late teens or twenties in good health and CMV-seropositive. The rearrangement uses TRBV15 and TRBJ2-5, with 9 bases matching TRBD1. The chain's CDR3 is CATSRAGTGMFLGEETQYF. The CDR3, as DNA: TGTGCCACCAGCAGAGCCGGGACAGGGATGTTTTTGGGGGAAGAGACCCAGTACTTC.